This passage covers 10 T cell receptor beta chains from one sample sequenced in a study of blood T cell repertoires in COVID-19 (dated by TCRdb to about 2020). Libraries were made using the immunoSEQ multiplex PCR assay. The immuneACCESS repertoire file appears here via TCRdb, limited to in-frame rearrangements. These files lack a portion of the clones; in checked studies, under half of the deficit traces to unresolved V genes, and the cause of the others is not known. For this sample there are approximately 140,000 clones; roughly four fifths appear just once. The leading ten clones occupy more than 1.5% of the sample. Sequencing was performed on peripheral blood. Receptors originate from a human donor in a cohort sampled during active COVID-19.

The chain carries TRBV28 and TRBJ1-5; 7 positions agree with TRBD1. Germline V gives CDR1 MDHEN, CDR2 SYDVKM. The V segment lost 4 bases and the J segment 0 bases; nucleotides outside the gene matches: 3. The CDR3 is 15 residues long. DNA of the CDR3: TGTGCCAGCAGTTCGACAGGGAGTAGCAATCAGCCCCAGCATTTT. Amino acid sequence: CASSSTGSSNQPQHF.

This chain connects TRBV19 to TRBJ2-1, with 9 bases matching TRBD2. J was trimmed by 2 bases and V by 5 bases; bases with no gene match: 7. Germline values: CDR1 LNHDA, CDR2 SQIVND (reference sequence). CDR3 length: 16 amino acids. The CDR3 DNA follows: TGTGCCAGTAGTCTCTATAGCGGGAGAGCCTACAATGAGCAGTTCTTC. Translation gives CASSLYSGRAYNEQFF.

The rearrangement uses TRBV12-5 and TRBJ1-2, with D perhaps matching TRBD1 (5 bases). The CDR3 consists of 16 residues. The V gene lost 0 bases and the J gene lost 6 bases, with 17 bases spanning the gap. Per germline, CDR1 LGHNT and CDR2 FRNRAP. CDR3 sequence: CASGLVLYGTEDGYTF. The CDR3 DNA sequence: TGTGCTAGTGGTTTGGTCCTGTACGGGACTGAAGATGGCTACACCTTC. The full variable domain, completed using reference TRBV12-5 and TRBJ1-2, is DARVTQTPRHKVTEMGQEVTMRCQPILGHNTVFWYRQTMMQGLELLAYFRNRAPLDDSGMPKDRFSAEMPDATLATLKIQPSEPRDSAVYFCASGLVLYGTEDGYTFGSGTRLTVV.

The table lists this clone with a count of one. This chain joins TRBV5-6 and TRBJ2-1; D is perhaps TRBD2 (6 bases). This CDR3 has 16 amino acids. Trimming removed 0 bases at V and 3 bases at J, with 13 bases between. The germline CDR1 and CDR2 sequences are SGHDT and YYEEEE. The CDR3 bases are TGTGCCAGCAGCTTGGTAAGCGGGTTTAACTACAATGAGCAGTTCTTC. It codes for CASSLVSGFNYNEQFF.

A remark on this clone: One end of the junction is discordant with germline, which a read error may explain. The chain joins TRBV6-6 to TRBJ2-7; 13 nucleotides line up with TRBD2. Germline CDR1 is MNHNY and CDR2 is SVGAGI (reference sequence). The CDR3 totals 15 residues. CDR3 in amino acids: CASSYGGTSGTHSRF. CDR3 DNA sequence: TGTGCCAGCAGTTACGGTGGGACTAGCGGGACTCACAGCCGGTTC.

The CDR3 DNA reads as TGTGCCAGCAGCTTGGCGGACAGGGAGTCCAAAAACATTCAGTACTTC. This sequence encodes CASSLADRESKNIQYF. This chain joins TRBV5-5 and TRBJ2-4, with 8 bases matching TRBD1. Trimming at V came to 0 bases and at J to 2 bases, leaving 4 bases not matched to a gene. The CDR3 spans 16 residues. From germline, CDR1 is SGHKS and CDR2 YYEKEE (reference sequence).

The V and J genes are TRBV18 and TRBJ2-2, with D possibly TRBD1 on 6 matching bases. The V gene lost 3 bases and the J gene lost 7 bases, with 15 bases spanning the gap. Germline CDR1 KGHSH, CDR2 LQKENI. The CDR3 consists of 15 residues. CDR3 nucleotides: TGTGCCAGCTCACCTTCGGCAGGGGTGATCGGGGAGCTGTTTTTT. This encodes CASSPSAGVIGELFF.

CDR3 loop: CASSPSSGRGEQYF. For the CDR3, the DNA is TGTGCCAGCAGCCCCTCTAGCGGGAGAGGCGAGCAGTACTTC. The chain links TRBV13 to TRBJ2-7; 10 bases line up with TRBD2. In germline, CDR1 is PRHDT, CDR2 FYEKMQ (reference sequence). The CDR3 totals 14 residues. The ends lost 5 bases at V and 6 bases at J; junction bases unmatched: 7.

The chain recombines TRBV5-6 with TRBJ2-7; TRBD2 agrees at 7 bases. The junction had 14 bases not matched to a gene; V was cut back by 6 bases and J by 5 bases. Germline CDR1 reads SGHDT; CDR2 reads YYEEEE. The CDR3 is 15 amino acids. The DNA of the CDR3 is TGTGCCAGCACCCCAGGTCGGGGGGAGGGAGACGAGCAGTACTTC. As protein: CASTPGRGEGDEQYF. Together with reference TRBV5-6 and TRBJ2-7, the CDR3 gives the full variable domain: DAGVTQSPTHLIKTRGQQVTLRCSPKSGHDTVSWYQQALGQGPQFIFQYYEEEERQRGNFPDRFSGHQFPNYSSELNVNALLLGDSALYLCASTPGRGEGDEQYFGPGTRLTVT.

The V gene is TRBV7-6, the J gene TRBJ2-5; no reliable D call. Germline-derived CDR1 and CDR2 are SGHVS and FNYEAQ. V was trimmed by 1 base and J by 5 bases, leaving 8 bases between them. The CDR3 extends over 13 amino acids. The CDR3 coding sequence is TGTGCCAGCAGCTTAGGGCCCAAGGAGACCCAGTACTTC. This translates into CASSLGPKETQYF.